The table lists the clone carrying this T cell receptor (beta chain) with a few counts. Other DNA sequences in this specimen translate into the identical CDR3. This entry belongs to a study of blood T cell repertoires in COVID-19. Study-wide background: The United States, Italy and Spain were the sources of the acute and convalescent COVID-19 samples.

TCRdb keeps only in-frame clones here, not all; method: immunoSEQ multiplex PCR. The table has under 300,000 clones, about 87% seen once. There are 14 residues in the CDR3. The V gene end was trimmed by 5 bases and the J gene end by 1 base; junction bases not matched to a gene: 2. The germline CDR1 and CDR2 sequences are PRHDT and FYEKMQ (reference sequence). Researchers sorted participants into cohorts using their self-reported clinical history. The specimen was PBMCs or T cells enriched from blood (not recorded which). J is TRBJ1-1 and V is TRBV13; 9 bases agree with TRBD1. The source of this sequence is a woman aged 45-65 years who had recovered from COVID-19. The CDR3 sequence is CASSRGQGNTEAFF. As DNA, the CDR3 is TGTGCCAGCAGCAGGGGACAGGGGAACACTGAAGCTTTCTTT.